The sample holds a few counts of the clone carrying this TCR beta chain. Its antigen is unknown. This CDR3 is 14 amino acids long. Per the germline V gene, CDR1 is DFQATT and CDR2 is SNEGSKA (reference sequence). The V end lost 0 bases, the J end lost 3 bases, and 10 bases lay between the germline ends. This sample is part of a study of CD8 T cells in ankylosing spondylitis. General study points: Enrichment of disease-linked clones was reportedly significant in matched ankylosing spondylitis synovial fluid. Seemingly distinctive of ankylosing spondylitis blood was a TCR beta motif formed by eight highly homologous variants. A number of the motif variants had already been described in reactive arthritis synovial fluid and blood.

Molecular-barcoded quantitative 5'-RACE produced these TCR beta libraries. Using its own MiXCR run on the 5' RACE reads, TCRdb lists one record per CDR3 protein. This sample has 500,000 to 550,000 distinct CDR3 sequences, with about an eighth found just once. The receptor's source is a male donor with ankylosing spondylitis. Sequenced: blood, either unsorted or a sorted T cell fraction (not recorded which). The chain recombines TRBV20-1 with TRBJ2-3; D gene ambiguous. CDR3 nucleotide sequence: TGCAGTGCTAGAGATAGCTTAGGGACAGATACGCAGTATTTT. It codes for CSARDSLGTDTQYF.